This TCR beta chain derives from a study of CXCR3-negative and CXCR3-positive naive CD8 T cells. Study in general: Cumulative TRB read yield was roughly 150 million, averaging about 1.5 +/- 0.3 million per library.

The TRB cDNA libraries were prepared by 5' RACE with UMI labels. Using the 5' RACE reads, TCRdb records one entry per CDR3 protein without DNA. This sample's clone table lists approximately 65,000 distinct CDR3 sequences. There are 14 residues in the CDR3. In regard to this clonotype: Antigen unknown.

CD45RO-CCR7+CD27+CD95- characterized naive CD8+ T cells. Findings and caveats of the study: Naive cells with CXCR3 showed TRB CDR3s that were more hydrophobic than those in CXCR3-negative naive cells. Naive cells that were CXCR3-negative or CXCR3-positive used TRBV-TRBJ genes alike, while memory cells diverged.

J is TRBJ2-7 and V is TRBV12-3 or TRBV12-4; TCRdb designates TRBD1, a call that cannot be tested without DNA. The sequence came from a human donor in good health. Some clones in this sample may be carry-over from other donors' samples. Sequencing was carried out using naive CXCR3+ CD8+ T cells from blood. Subset here: CD45RO-CCR7+CD27+CD95- naive CD8+ T cells expressing CXCR3 (TNR3+). The CDR3 is CTSTTTGNPYEQYF.